A selection of T cell receptor beta chains follows, all from one sample in a study of CDR3 diversity in severe acne. TCRdb passed the PCR reads through MiXCR, listing each CDR3 protein once. The top ten clones hold around a tenth of a sample with about 90,000 distinct CDR3 sequences, under 55% of them seen once. Sample: blood. Receptors were obtained from a male donor with severe acne vulgaris. Each CDR3 is given with its conserved first and last residue. D genes are given only for firm matches. Clone size appears in some rows only: once, few, many, or a class for an expanded clone.

abundance: few; len: 18; v_gene: TRBV6-5; d_gene: TRBD1; j_gene: TRBJ1-5; CDR3aa: CASSYLTDLQGASQPQHF; CDR3nt: TGTGCCAGCAGTTACTTAACCGATTTACAGGGGGCAAGTCAGCCCCAGCATTTT
abundance: few; len: 14; v_gene: TRBV10-3; d_gene: -; j_gene: TRBJ2-7; CDR3aa: CAITDSPGFYEQYF; CDR3nt: TGTGCCATCACTGATAGTCCGGGGTTCTACGAGCAGTACTTC
abundance: -; len: 15; v_gene: TRBV5-6; d_gene: TRBD2; j_gene: TRBJ2-7; CDR3aa: CASSQVGLADYEQYF; CDR3nt: TGCGCCAGCAGCCAAGTGGGACTAGCGGACTACGAGCAGTACTTC
abundance: -; len: 14; v_gene: TRBV7-2; d_gene: TRBD2; j_gene: TRBJ2-1; CDR3aa: CASKREVLPTMSSF; CDR3nt: TGTGCCAGCAAGCGGGAGGTGCTCCCTACAATGAGCAGTTTC
abundance: -; len: 14; v_gene: TRBV18; d_gene: -; j_gene: TRBJ1-1; CDR3aa: CASSPQEADTEAFF; CDR3nt: TGTGCCAGCTCACCACAGGAGGCGGACACTGAAGCTTTCTTT
abundance: -; len: 14; v_gene: TRBV7-2; d_gene: -; j_gene: TRBJ2-7; CDR3aa: CASSPPAGTYEQYF; CDR3nt: TGTGCCAGCAGCCCGCCGGCAGGGACCTACGAGCAGTACTTC
abundance: few; len: 10; v_gene: TRBV24-1; d_gene: -; j_gene: TRBJ2-2; CDR3aa: CATSDGDMFF; CDR3nt: TGTGCCACCAGTGATGGGGATATGTTTTTT
abundance: -; len: 12; v_gene: TRBV9; d_gene: -; j_gene: TRBJ1-4; CDR3aa: CASGVQGRELVF; CDR3nt: TGTGCCAGCGGCGTTCAAGGTCGGGAACTGGTTTTT
abundance: many; len: 15; v_gene: TRBV5-1; d_gene: TRBD1; j_gene: TRBJ1-6; CDR3aa: CASSLGTGHNSPLHF; CDR3nt: TGCGCCAGCAGCTTGGGGACAGGACATAATTCACCCCTCCACTTT
abundance: many; len: 13; v_gene: TRBV10-3; d_gene: -; j_gene: TRBJ2-5; CDR3aa: CAISETGEETQYF; CDR3nt: TGTGCCATCAGTGAGACTGGGGAAGAGACCCAGTACTTC
abundance: many; len: 16; v_gene: TRBV20-1; d_gene: TRBD2; j_gene: TRBJ2-2; CDR3aa: CSARDLAGENTGELFF; CDR3nt: TGCAGTGCTAGAGACCTAGCGGGAGAGAACACCGGGGAGCTGTTTTTT
abundance: many; len: 13; v_gene: TRBV7-9; d_gene: TRBD1; j_gene: TRBJ1-2; CDR3aa: CASSWGQGYGYTF; CDR3nt: TGTGCCAGCAGCTGGGGACAGGGATACGGCTACACCTTC
abundance: -; len: 15; v_gene: TRBV20-1; d_gene: TRBD1; j_gene: TRBJ2-5; CDR3aa: CSAPTGTGDWETQYF; CDR3nt: TGCAGTGCACCGACCGGGACAGGGGATTGGGAGACCCAGTACTTC
abundance: -; len: 13; v_gene: TRBV29-1; d_gene: -; j_gene: TRBJ2-1; CDR3aa: CSVGDGSYNEQFF; CDR3nt: TGCAGCGTGGGGGACGGCTCCTACAATGAGCAGTTCTTC
abundance: many; len: 15; v_gene: TRBV10-3; d_gene: -; j_gene: TRBJ1-1; CDR3aa: CAISPSGGLNTEAFF; CDR3nt: TGTGCCATCAGCCCGAGTGGGGGATTGAACACTGAAGCTTTCTTT